The TCR beta chain under discussion was sequenced for a study of identifying expanded T cells in peripheral blood. Findings of the study overall: Over around two and four weeks, about 15 and 19 clones changed, versus around 1.2 between replicates. Across healthy donors, higher total template counts meant significantly greater approximately two-week count variance.

In regard to this clone: No antigen is known for it.

Collection occurred without any documented infections or immune events in donors. The method was immunoSEQ multiplex PCR; TCRdb's version includes in-frame clones alone and lacks a portion of them. The table lists around 85,000 clones, more than 70% of them singletons. V lost 9 bases and J 4 bases, leaving 15 bases between the germline ends. This CDR3 contains 13 residues. CDR1 is LNHDA, CDR2 SQIVND, per germline (reference sequence). The origin of this receptor is a person aged 18 to 70 in good health. Material: blood. This chain links TRBV19 with TRBJ1-2; possible D gene TRBD1, 5 bases. As DNA, the CDR3 is TGTGCCAGCCAACCGGGGGGACTCTATGGCTACACCTTC. Encoded protein: CASQPGGLYGYTF.